The 30 T cell receptor beta chains reported below all come from one sample, sequenced in a study of CD8+ T cells in alopecia areata listed by TCRdb under 2018. The method behind the library was the immunoSEQ multiplex PCR assay. RNA was extracted from all samples and reverse transcribed into cDNA as template for TCR sequencing. The clones in this table, taken by TCRdb from immuneACCESS, are in-frame only. Not every clone is retained; where verified, under half of the shortfall comes from an unresolved V gene, and the cause of the rest is unknown. The sample contains 150,000 to 200,000 clones, 58% of them found a single time. About 5.1% of the sample comes from the top ten. The time point label, as the study defines it: 20 to 30 weeks on oral tofacitinib. The treatment or condition label corresponds to: oral pan-JAK inhibitor, 5-10 mg twice daily. The material sequenced was CD4+ T cells sorted from blood, taken at week 24, from a patient treated with tofacitinib. Receptors were obtained from a human donor with alopecia areata.

This clone has more than one count but fewer than ten. The rearrangement links TRBV10-3 to TRBJ2-1, with unresolved D. CDR1 ENHRY and CDR2 SYGVKD come from the germline V gene. The length of the CDR3 is 12 residues. Trimming left V 0 bases short and J 9 bases short, with 6 bases between. CDR3 sequence: CAISESRVEQFF. In DNA form, the CDR3 reads TGTGCCATCAGTGAGTCACGGGTTGAGCAGTTCTTC.

This clone showed up just a few times. This chain uses TRBV4-3 with TRBJ1-1; the D gene is possibly TRBD1 (5 bases). The germline V and J ends were trimmed by 0 bases and 4 bases, with 9 bases remaining between them. Germline assignment: CDR1 LGHNA and CDR2 YSLEER. The length of the CDR3 is 14 residues. CDR3 DNA sequence: TGCGCCAGCAGCCAAGAATGGCAGGGCACTGAAGCTTTCTTT. It codes for CASSQEWQGTEAFF.

CDR3 loop: CASSELGQGNGYTF. CDR3 coding DNA: TGTGCCAGCAGTGAACTCGGACAGGGGAATGGCTACACCTTC. This chain connects TRBV25-1 to TRBJ1-2; 9 bases are shared with TRBD1. Germline CDR1 and CDR2: MGHDK and SYGVNS. This CDR3 spans 14 amino acids. V shed 2 bases, J shed 6 bases, and the junction held 4 bases outside the gene matches.

In this sample, this clone turned up a few times. The chain carries TRBV5-1 and TRBJ2-3; 11 bases align to TRBD1. Germline assignment: CDR1 SGHRS and CDR2 YFSETQ. This CDR3 region has 16 residues. After removal of 3 bases from V and 5 bases from J, the junction contained 8 bases not matched to a gene. CDR3 DNA: TGCGCCAGCAGCTCGATCCCGGGACAGGGGGGAGATACGCAGTATTTT. This codes for CASSSIPGQGGDTQYF. Full variable domain (remainder filled in from reference TRBV5-1 and TRBJ2-3): KAGVTQTPRYLIKTRGQQVTLSCSPISGHRSVSWYQQTPGQGLQFLFEYFSETQRNKGNFPGRFSGRQFSNSRSEMNVSTLELGDSALYLCASSSIPGQGGDTQYFGPGTRLTVL.

This rearrangement joins TRBV7-8 to TRBJ2-4, with D possibly being TRBD2 (5 bases). The CDR3 totals 13 residues. V dropped 5 bases and J dropped 14 bases, with 19 bases sitting between them. In germline, CDR1 is SGHVS, CDR2 FQNEAQ. CDR3 region: CASSPDLVNFKYF. The CDR3 nucleotides read TGTGCCAGCAGCCCGGACTTGGTAAATTTCAAGTACTTC.

This clone showed up just a few times. The chain uses TRBV5-4 and TRBJ2-7; TRBD1 matches 9 bases. The length of the CDR3 is 15 residues. Germline values: CDR1 SGHNT, CDR2 YYREEE (reference sequence). V lost 3 bases to trimming and J lost 4 bases; unmatched junction nucleotides: 8. This chain's CDR3 is CASSSGTGLIYEQYF. DNA of the CDR3: TGTGCCAGCAGCTCGGGGACAGGGTTGATATACGAGCAGTACTTC.

The chain employs TRBV2 and TRBJ2-1; D ambiguous. The CDR3 has 12 amino acids. Germline V CDR1 and CDR2: SNHLY, FYNNEI. V was cut by 5 bases and J by 7 bases, with 9 bases left in between. CDR3 amino acids: CASSSLSNEQFF. The CDR3 region has the DNA TGTGCCAGCAGTTCCCTAAGTAATGAGCAGTTCTTC.

Concerning this clone itself: Other DNA sequences in this sample translate to the same CDR3. The chain is built from TRBV7-2 and TRBJ2-3, with D perhaps matching TRBD2 (6 bases). The germline gives CDR1 SGHTA, CDR2 FQGNSA. Trimming cost V 1 base and J 2 bases, with 10 bases left between them. The CDR3 has 15 residues. CDR3 residues: CASSLEAGSTDTQYF. Written as DNA, the CDR3 is TGTGCCAGCAGCTTAGAGGCGGGATCCACAGATACGCAGTATTTT.

A few counts support this clone. V is TRBV19 and J is TRBJ1-1, with D perhaps TRBD1 (6 bases). The CDR3 is 15 amino acids. Germline assignment: CDR1 LNHDA and CDR2 SQIVND (reference sequence). Deletions cut 7 bases from V and 1 base from J, with 16 bases between. The chain's CDR3 is CASTLLGGRNTEAFF. CDR3 nucleotides: TGTGCCAGTACCCTTCTAGGGGGGAGGAACACTGAAGCTTTCTTT.

This chain connects TRBV15 to TRBJ2-5; D is unclear. Trimming left V 0 bases short and J 1 base short, with 3 bases between. The CDR3 has 13 amino acids. Germline CDR1 is LNHNV and CDR2 is YYDKDF (reference sequence). CDR3 in amino acids: CATSRDIQETQYF. The CDR3 bases are TGTGCCACCAGCAGAGATATCCAAGAGACCCAGTACTTC.

V is TRBV6-5 and J is TRBJ1-4; TRBD1 matches 8 bases. V gave up 7 bases and J gave up 5 bases; unmatched junction bases: 6. CDR3 length: 14 residues. From germline, CDR1 is MNHEY and CDR2 SVGAGI. For the CDR3, the DNA is TGTGCCAGCACTCCAGGACAGGGAAATGAAAAACTGTTTTTT. Protein: CASTPGQGNEKLFF.

This clone was picked up a small number of times. This rearrangement joins TRBV2 to TRBJ1-5; D gene ambiguous. Germline CDR1 and CDR2: SNHLY and FYNNEI. This CDR3 region has 15 residues. The V end lost 0 bases, the J end lost 3 bases, and 9 bases lay between the germline ends. The CDR3 sequence is CASSEAGFVNQPQHF. CDR3 nucleotides: TGTGCCAGCAGTGAAGCAGGGTTTGTCAATCAGCCCCAGCATTTT.

The chain couples TRBV10-3 to TRBJ2-5; D gene unclear. The CDR3 sequence is 13 residues long. Trimming took off 6 bases at V and 2 bases at J, with 10 bases between the two ends. CDR1 and CDR2 from the germline V gene are ENHRY and SYGVKD. The DNA for the CDR3 is TGTGCCATCAGCTCAACAGAGCAAGAGACCCAGTACTTC. This translates into CAISSTEQETQYF.

This clone has a handful of counts. The J gene is TRBJ1-2, the V gene TRBV27; 8 bases are a match to TRBD1. The CDR3 covers 14 residues. Trimming cost V 9 bases and J 3 bases; bases outside gene matches: 9. The V gene's germline CDR1 is MNHEY and CDR2 SMNVEV (reference sequence). The CDR3 loop reads CARPPPTGDYGYTF. The CDR3 DNA reads as TGTGCCAGACCGCCCCCGACAGGGGACTATGGCTACACCTTC.

This chain links TRBV25-1 with TRBJ1-4, with 7 bases lining up with TRBD1. The junction had 5 bases not matched to a gene; V was cut back by 5 bases and J by 5 bases. The CDR3 loop spans 14 amino acids. Germline-derived CDR1 and CDR2 are MGHDK and SYGVNS. Written as DNA, the CDR3 is TGTGCCAGCAGTAGTCCAGGGGGGAATGAAAAACTGTTTTTT. This encodes CASSSPGGNEKLFF.

This clone was seen once. The gene calls are TRBV5-1 and TRBJ2-7; 9 bases map to TRBD1. The trim removed 3 bases at V and 0 bases at J, leaving 4 bases unmatched. CDR1 SGHRS and CDR2 YFSETQ come from the germline V gene. The CDR3 contains 15 residues. The CDR3 is CASSWTGASSYEQYF. As DNA, the CDR3 is TGCGCCAGCAGCTGGACAGGGGCCAGCTCCTACGAGCAGTACTTC.

V and J are TRBV5-1 and TRBJ2-5; D not certain. The V end lost 3 bases, the J end lost 0 bases, and 18 bases lay between the germline ends. Germline V gene data show CDR1 as SGHRS and CDR2 as YFSETQ. The CDR3 runs to 17 residues. The DNA for the CDR3 is TGCGCCAGCAGCTACGACCTTTCCGACAAGTACCAAGAGACCCAGTACTTC. Protein sequence: CASSYDLSDKYQETQYF.

The chain joins TRBV29-1 to TRBJ2-7; D tentatively reads TRBD1 or TRBD2 (5 bases each). Trimming cost V 8 bases and J 3 bases, with 17 bases left between them. Germline V gene lookup returns CDR1 SQVTM and CDR2 ANQGSEA. The CDR3 covers 13 residues. CDR3 region: CSPGTAANYEQYF. The CDR3 DNA reads as TGCAGCCCCGGGACCGCGGCGAACTACGAGCAGTACTTC.

The V call is TRBV30, the J call TRBJ2-1; 10 nucleotides align to TRBD2. The ends lost 4 bases at V and 0 bases at J; junction bases unmatched: 3. This CDR3 has 15 amino acids. The germline gives CDR1 GTSNPN, CDR2 SVGIG (reference sequence). CDR3 protein: CAWTSGSISYNEQFF. CDR3 DNA: TGTGCCTGGACTAGCGGGAGTATCTCCTACAATGAGCAGTTCTTC. Filled out from reference TRBV30 and TRBJ2-1, the complete variable domain reads SQTIHQWPATLVQPVGSPLSLECTVEGTSNPNLYWYRQAAGRGLQLLFYSVGIGQISSEVPQNLSASRPQDRQFILSSKKLLLSDSGFYLCAWTSGSISYNEQFFGPGTRLTVL.

This chain's CDR3 is CASSLLADTGELFF. CDR3 coding DNA: TGCGCCAGCAGCTTGCTAGCGGACACCGGGGAGCTGTTTTTT. The rearrangement links TRBV5-1 to TRBJ2-2, with 7 bases that match TRBD2. V gave up 1 base and J gave up 3 bases; unmatched junction bases: 0. The germline V gene has CDR1 SGHRS and CDR2 YFSETQ. CDR3 length equals 14 residues.

This chain's CDR3 is CASTPPAPTQYF. CDR3 coding DNA: TGTGCCAGCACCCCCCCCGCCCCAACGCAGTATTTT. V gene TRBV7-6 combines with J gene TRBJ2-3; D is unresolved. CDR3 length equals 12 residues. With 7 bases removed from V and 9 bases from J, the gap between germline ends came to 14 bases. The germline V gene has CDR1 SGHVS and CDR2 FNYEAQ. The complete variable domain, with remaining parts taken from reference TRBV7-6 and TRBJ2-3, reads GAGVSQSPRYKVTKRGQDVALRCDPISGHVSLYWYRQALGQGPEFLTYFNYEAQQDKSGLPNDRFSAERPEGSISTLTIQRTEQRDSAMYRCASTPPAPTQYFGPGTRLTVL.

The chain uses TRBV6-1 and TRBJ1-1; possible D gene TRBD1, 5 bases. With 4 bases removed from V and 5 bases from J, the gap between germline ends came to 11 bases. Germline loops: CDR1 MNHNS, CDR2 SASEGT. There are 13 residues in the CDR3. The CDR3 nucleotides read TGTGCCAGCAGTGCGGGGGGTCGGACTGAAGCTTTCTTT. This encodes CASSAGGRTEAFF.

The CDR3 spells CASSFPGTGIYEQYF. Here the CDR3 DNA reads TGTGCCAGCAGCTTCCCTGGGACAGGTATCTACGAGCAGTACTTC. The V and J genes are TRBV7-2 and TRBJ2-7; the match to TRBD1 covers 8 bases. Losses at the gene ends were 3 bases for V and 3 bases for J; bases not matched to a gene: 7. This CDR3 is built from 15 residues. Germline CDR1 reads SGHTA; CDR2 reads FQGNSA. Using reference TRBV7-2 and TRBJ2-7 for the parts outside the CDR3, the full variable domain is GAGVSQSPSNKVTEKGKDVELRCDPISGHTALYWYRQSLGQGLEFLIYFQGNSAPDKSGLPSDRFSAERTGGSVSTLTIQRTQQEDSAVYLCASSFPGTGIYEQYFGPGTRLTVT.

This clone is a singleton in its sample. The rearrangement uses TRBV4-2 and TRBJ1-3; weak D call: TRBD1 (6 bases). This CDR3 region has 16 residues. CDR1 is LGHNA, CDR2 YNFKEQ, per germline. Trimming stripped 3 bases from V and 3 bases from J, with 15 bases between. CDR3: CASSQVQQGIGNTIYF. DNA for the CDR3: TGTGCCAGCAGCCAGGTCCAGCAGGGGATTGGAAACACCATATATTTT.

The chain carries TRBV29-1 and TRBJ1-2, with TRBD1 matching 8 bases. The CDR3 is 14 amino acids. V gave up 7 bases and J gave up 4 bases; unmatched junction bases: 11. Germline CDR1 and CDR2: SQVTM and ANQGSEA. The CDR3 region is CSAMGGQAGYGYTF. In DNA, the CDR3 is TGCAGCGCGATGGGGGGACAGGCGGGCTATGGCTACACCTTC.

V is TRBV5-1 and J is TRBJ2-7, with 9 positions matching TRBD2. J lost 5 bases, V lost 5 bases, and 20 bases had no gene match. The CDR3 runs to 18 residues. The germline CDR1 and CDR2 sequences are SGHRS and YFSETQ. The CDR3 loop is CASRLGFTIAGVADEQYF. As DNA, the CDR3 is TGCGCCAGCAGACTCGGATTCACTATAGCGGGAGTGGCCGACGAGCAGTACTTC.

This chain uses TRBV2 with TRBJ1-2; 7 positions agree with TRBD1. Germline V gives CDR1 SNHLY, CDR2 FYNNEI. The CDR3 spans 14 residues. J lost 1 base, V lost 6 bases, and 5 bases had no gene match. CDR3 in amino acids: CASRDRTVNYGYTF. DNA of the CDR3: TGTGCCAGCAGGGACAGGACTGTTAACTATGGCTACACCTTC.

A few counts support this clone. The rearrangement links TRBV4-1 to TRBJ1-5; the D is unclear. CDR3 length: 16 amino acids. The germline CDR1 and CDR2 sequences are MGHRA and YSYEKL. Trimming pared 4 bases from V and 4 bases from J, leaving 17 bases between. In DNA, the CDR3 is TGCGCCAGCAGCCCGGCCCCGGGCGGAGGAAATCAGCCCCAGCATTTT. Protein product: CASSPAPGGGNQPQHF.

This clone turned up a few times. This chain links TRBV5-6 with TRBJ2-7; D possibly corresponds to TRBD1 (6 bases). The CDR3 loop spans 13 amino acids. Germline V gene sequence: CDR1 SGHDT, CDR2 YYEEEE. V was trimmed by 4 bases and J by 5 bases, leaving 13 bases between them. CDR3 loop: CASSTSQGNEQYF. In DNA, the CDR3 is TGTGCCAGCAGCACGTCCCAGGGGAACGAGCAGTACTTC.

V and J are TRBV7-9 and TRBJ2-5, with 8 bases matching TRBD1. The V and J ends lost 5 bases and 5 bases, in that order; junction bases with no gene match: 7. CDR3 length equals 14 residues. Germline lookup yields CDR1 SEHNR and CDR2 FQNEAQ (reference sequence). CDR3 region: CASSRQQGVETQYF. The CDR3 bases are TGTGCCAGCAGCCGACAACAGGGGGTCGAGACCCAGTACTTC.